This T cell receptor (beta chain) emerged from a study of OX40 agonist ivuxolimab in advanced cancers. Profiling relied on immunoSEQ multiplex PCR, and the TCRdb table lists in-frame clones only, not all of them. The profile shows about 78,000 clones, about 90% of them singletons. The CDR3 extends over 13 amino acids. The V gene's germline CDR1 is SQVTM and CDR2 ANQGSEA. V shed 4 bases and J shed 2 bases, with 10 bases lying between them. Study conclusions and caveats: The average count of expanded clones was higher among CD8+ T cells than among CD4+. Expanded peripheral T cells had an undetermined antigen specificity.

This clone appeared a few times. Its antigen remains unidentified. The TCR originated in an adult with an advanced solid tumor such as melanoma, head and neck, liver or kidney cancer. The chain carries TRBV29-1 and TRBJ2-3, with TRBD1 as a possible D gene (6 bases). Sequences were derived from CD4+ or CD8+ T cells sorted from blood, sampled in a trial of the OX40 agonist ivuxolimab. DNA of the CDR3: TGCAGCGTTGGGGGGCTTGACACAGATACGCAGTATTTT. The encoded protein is CSVGGLDTDTQYF.